This T cell receptor beta chain came from a study of T cell changes during pregnancy in multiple sclerosis. Sequencing used immunoSEQ multiplex PCR; TCRdb keeps in-frame clones, though not all of them. The sample records under 6,000 clones, approximately 80% being singletons. V shed 3 bases and J 0 bases; nucleotides not matched to a gene: 10. The CDR3 covers 17 residues. CDR1 is SGHDT and CDR2 is YYEEEE in the germline V gene. V and J are TRBV5-6 and TRBJ2-3, with 7 bases identical to TRBD2. The sequence derives from a female donor in good health, enrolled as a control in a pregnancy study. The sample in question was CD8+ T cells from peripheral blood mononuclear cells, obtained in the second trimester of pregnancy. For the CDR3, the DNA is TGTGCCAGCAGCTCCCCGTGGGCTAGCGGAAGCACAGATACGCAGTATTTT. This sequence encodes CASSSPWASGSTDTQYF.